The source of this TCR beta chain is a study of beta chain features in type 1 diabetes. Points from the study as a whole: Insertions were fewer and deletions more numerous at VDJ junctions in type 1 diabetes patients.

The sequenced template was cDNA made from the entire isolated RNA. Sequencing used immunoSEQ multiplex PCR; TCRdb keeps in-frame clones, though not all of them. Among 860,000 or so clones listed, around a sixth were seen once. V trimming: 5 bases; J trimming: 2 bases; junction bases outside the gene matches: 6. The CDR3 length is 15 residues. Germline CDR1 MNHGY, CDR2 SVAAGI. Remarks on this clone: The target antigen is unknown.

What was sequenced was naive CD4+ T cells from blood. This chain joins TRBV6-9 and TRBJ2-7; 10 nucleotides agree with TRBD1. The receptor was isolated from a woman aged 18-29 years in good health. The CDR3 nucleotides read TGTGCCAGCAGTCCCGAGGGACAGGGGCCCTACGAGCAGTACTTC. Translated: CASSPEGQGPYEQYF.